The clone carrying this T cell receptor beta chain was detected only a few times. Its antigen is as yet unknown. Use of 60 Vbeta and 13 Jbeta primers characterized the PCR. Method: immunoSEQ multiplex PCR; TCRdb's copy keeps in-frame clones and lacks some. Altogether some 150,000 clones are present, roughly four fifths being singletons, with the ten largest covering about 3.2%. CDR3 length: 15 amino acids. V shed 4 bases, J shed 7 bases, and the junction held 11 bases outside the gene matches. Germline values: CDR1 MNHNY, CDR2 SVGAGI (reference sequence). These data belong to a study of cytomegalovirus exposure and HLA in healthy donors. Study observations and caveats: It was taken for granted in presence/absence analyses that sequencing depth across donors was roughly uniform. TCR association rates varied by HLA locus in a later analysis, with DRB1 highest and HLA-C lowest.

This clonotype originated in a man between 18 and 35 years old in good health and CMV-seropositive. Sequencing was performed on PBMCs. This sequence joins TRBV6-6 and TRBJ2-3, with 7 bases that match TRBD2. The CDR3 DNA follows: TGTGCCAGCAGTTCCGGACTAGGAGAATGGAATACGCAGTATTTT. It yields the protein CASSSGLGEWNTQYF.